Listed here are 20 T cell receptor beta chains from one sample, sequenced in a study of T-cell reconstitution after alpha-beta-depleted transplantation in children. Unique molecular identifiers featured in how the TCRbeta library was prepared. MiXCR, run by TCRdb on the PCR reads, gives a single entry per CDR3 protein. The sample consists of roughly 610,000 distinct CDR3 sequences, under 12% of them appearing once. This material consisted of PBMCs from the stem cell graft donor, taken from the stem cell graft. The receptors shown here come from a human donor who donated a stem cell graft to a child with acute myeloid leukemia.

This chain uses TRBV7-2 with TRBJ2-7; a possible D gene is TRBD1 (10 bases). The CDR3 is made up of 19 amino acids. CDR1 is SGHTA and CDR2 is FQGNSA in the germline V gene. Trimming pared 5 bases from V and 1 base from J, leaving 27 bases between. CDR3 region: CASSLSGGTGVGSSYEQYF. In nucleotides, the CDR3 is TGTGCCAGCAGCCTCAGCGGGGGGACAGGGGTGGGGTCTTCCTACGAGCAGTACTTC.

The V and J genes are TRBV20-1 and TRBJ2-7; 10 bases match TRBD2. CDR3 length: 19 amino acids. Germline CDR1 and CDR2: DFQATT and SNEGSKA (reference sequence). CDR3 in amino acids: CRAPLPSELAGRRLGEQYF. The CDR3 DNA is TGCAGGGCCCCGCTTCCGAGCGAACTAGCGGGAAGACGTCTCGGCGAGCAGTACTTC.

The table lists this clonotype with a count of one. The gene calls are TRBV7-9 and TRBJ1-2, with a possible D match to TRBD1 (5 bases). Per germline, CDR1 SEHNR and CDR2 FQNEAQ (reference sequence). V lost 4 bases to trimming and J lost 5 bases, with 14 bases between them. This CDR3 is built from 14 residues. The CDR3 region has the DNA TGTGCCAGCAGCTCCGACAGTACTCCTTATGGCTACACCTTC. It encodes CASSSDSTPYGYTF.

The V gene is TRBV20-1, the J gene TRBJ2-1; 9 bases are shared with TRBD1. V trimming: 4 bases; J trimming: 9 bases; junction bases outside the gene matches: 7. Germline CDR1 and CDR2: DFQATT and SNEGSKA (reference sequence). The CDR3 runs 13 residues. CDR3 amino acids: CSATPGQGIEQFF. CDR3 coding DNA: TGCAGTGCTACTCCTGGACAGGGGATTGAGCAGTTCTTC.

This clonotype was observed at least ten times. The chain combines TRBV12-3 or TRBV12-4 with TRBJ2-7, with D uncertain. The CDR3 extends over 13 amino acids. The V and J ends lost 2 bases and 6 bases respectively, with 11 bases between them. The CDR3, as DNA: TGTGCCAGCAGTTTAAGTCAGATGGCCGAGCAGTACTTC. It is translated as CASSLSQMAEQYF.

On this clonotype: A clone one base away is much larger, so this may be a read error. The V and J genes are TRBV15 and TRBJ2-1, with D hard to call. V dropped 4 bases and J dropped 4 bases, with 5 bases sitting between them. CDR1 is LNHNV, CDR2 YYDKDF, per germline (reference sequence). The CDR3 runs to 12 residues. The CDR3 DNA reads TGTGCCACCAGCATGGGTTACAATGAGCAGTTCTTC. Translation gives CATSMGYNEQFF.

This clonotype was recorded at least ten times. The CDR3 protein is CSARGAVSSDTQYF. The CDR3 coding sequence is TGCAGTGCTAGAGGGGCGGTGTCCTCAGATACGCAGTATTTT. The V call is TRBV20-1, the J call TRBJ2-3, with D hard to call. CDR1 and CDR2 (germline): DFQATT, SNEGSKA (reference sequence). The CDR3 loop spans 14 amino acids. The ends were cut back, 1 base at V and 4 bases at J, with 12 bases in the middle.

There are many counts of this clonotype. The chain has TRBV29-1 and TRBJ2-3, with TRBD2 matching 10 bases. There are 14 residues in the CDR3. J gave up 4 bases and V 3 bases, and 4 bases lay outside the gene matches. Germline values: CDR1 SQVTM, CDR2 ANQGSEA. CDR3 DNA sequence: TGCAGCGTTGATTCAGCGGGAGGGTCAGATACGCAGTATTTT. Translated: CSVDSAGGSDTQYF.

The rearrangement links TRBV6-5 to TRBJ2-7, with 8 nucleotides matching TRBD2. There are 15 residues in the CDR3. Trimming cost V 0 bases and J 2 bases; bases outside gene matches: 3. Germline loops: CDR1 MNHEY, CDR2 SVGAGI. The CDR3 sequence: CASSYSNSGTYEQYF. CDR3 nucleotide sequence: TGTGCCAGCAGTTACTCGAATAGCGGGACCTACGAGCAGTACTTC.

The DNA of the CDR3 is TGTGCCAGCAGTTTTTTCGGACAGCTGAATGAAAAACTGTTTTTT. Translation gives CASSFFGQLNEKLFF. The chain carries TRBV12-3 or TRBV12-4 and TRBJ1-4; D may be TRBD1 (6 bases). The V gene lost 3 bases and the J gene lost 5 bases, with 13 bases spanning the gap. The CDR3 sequence is 15 residues long.

There are a few counts of this clonotype. The chain joins TRBV5-1 to TRBJ2-7; 8 nucleotides align to TRBD1. The V gene end was trimmed by 0 bases and the J gene end by 5 bases; junction bases not matched to a gene: 7. Germline CDR1 and CDR2: SGHRS and YFSETQ. The CDR3 has 15 amino acids. The CDR3 DNA reads TGCGCCAGCAGCTTGGCCCCCGACAGGGGAAACGAGCAGTACTTC. Its protein is CASSLAPDRGNEQYF.

This clonotype has a count of ten or more. J is TRBJ2-7 and V is TRBV12-3 or TRBV12-4; TRBD1 matches at 8 bases. CDR3 length: 15 amino acids. The V segment lost 4 bases and the J segment 3 bases; nucleotides outside the gene matches: 8. CDR3 sequence (DNA): TGTGCCAGCAGTTCGCACGACAGGGGCTTCTACGAGCAGTACTTC. It yields the protein CASSSHDRGFYEQYF.

V is TRBV6-5 and J is TRBJ2-2; D may correspond to TRBD1 or TRBD2 (6 bases each). The germline V gene has CDR1 MNHEY and CDR2 SVGAGI. V lost 0 bases, J lost 0 bases, and 14 bases lay in between. This CDR3 comprises 18 residues. The CDR3 protein is CASSYSGGGGTNTGELFF. The CDR3 nucleotides read TGTGCCAGCAGTTACTCGGGAGGAGGGGGAACGAACACCGGGGAGCTGTTTTTT.

This chain uses TRBV6-2 or TRBV6-3 with TRBJ2-1; 8 nucleotides line up with TRBD2. V shed 4 bases, J shed 6 bases, and the junction held 5 bases outside the gene matches. Germline V lookup: CDR1 MNHEY, CDR2 SVGEGT. The CDR3 totals 14 residues. CDR3: CASSSWTSSNEQFF. For the CDR3, the DNA is TGTGCCAGCAGTTCTTGGACTAGCTCCAATGAGCAGTTCTTC.

This clonotype has a handful of counts. The chain has TRBV3-1 and TRBJ2-1; D might be TRBD1 or TRBD2, each matching 5 bases. The CDR3 has 16 residues. Between the trimmed V and J ends, which lost 6 bases and 4 bases, there was a span of 19 bases. Germline V gives CDR1 LGHDT, CDR2 YNNKEL (reference sequence). The CDR3 reads CASSSVGDGKYNEQFF. As DNA, the CDR3 is TGTGCCAGCAGTTCCGTAGGGGACGGCAAATACAATGAGCAGTTCTTC.

The chain carries TRBV30 and TRBJ1-2, with D unresolved. In germline, CDR1 is GTSNPN, CDR2 SVGIG (reference sequence). V was trimmed by 4 bases and J by 2 bases, leaving 8 bases between them. The CDR3 sequence is 12 residues long. The CDR3 is CAWNRVNYGYTF. The CDR3, as DNA: TGTGCCTGGAATAGAGTCAACTATGGCTACACCTTC.

This clonotype was detected only a few times. The chain joins TRBV6-1 to TRBJ2-5, with 13 bases fitting TRBD2. The germline gives CDR1 MNHNS, CDR2 SASEGT. J gave up 5 bases and V 8 bases, and 14 bases lay outside the gene matches. The CDR3 length is 17 residues. CDR3 bases: TGTGCCAGCGGGGCCCCTTCAGGACTAGCGGGAGTTGAGACCCAGTACTTC. It yields the protein CASGAPSGLAGVETQYF.

The chain links TRBV5-5 to TRBJ2-7, with D possibly being TRBD1 (5 bases). In germline, CDR1 is SGHKS, CDR2 YYEKEE (reference sequence). V lost 5 bases and J 4 bases, leaving 16 bases between the germline ends. The CDR3 spans 14 residues. The CDR3 DNA reads as TGTGCCAGCAGGTCAGGGTGGGAAGATTACGAGCAGTACTTC. It is translated as CASRSGWEDYEQYF.

This clonotype showed up just a few times. V usage is TRBV10-3 and J usage is TRBJ2-7, with 12 bases fitting TRBD1. CDR3 length: 14 residues. CDR1 is ENHRY, CDR2 SYGVKD, per germline. V was pared by 8 bases and J by 4 bases, with 6 bases of the junction left unmatched. DNA for the CDR3: TGTGCCATCCGTAAGGGACAGGGGGCTTACGAGCAGTACTTC. Translating it yields CAIRKGQGAYEQYF.

J is TRBJ2-7 and V is TRBV9, with 11 bases identical to TRBD1. CDR1 is SGDLS and CDR2 is YYNGEE in the germline V gene. The CDR3 extends over 14 amino acids. V gave up 0 bases and J gave up 6 bases; unmatched junction bases: 2. Here the CDR3 DNA reads TGTGCCAGCAGCGTAGAGGACAGGGGGCGCGAGCAGTACTTC. It translates to CASSVEDRGREQYF. Full variable domain (remainder filled in from reference TRBV9 and TRBJ2-7): DSGVTQTPKHLITATGQRVTLRCSPRSGDLSVYWYQQSLDQGLQFLIQYYNGEERAKGNILERFSAQQFPDLHSELNLSSLELGDSALYFCASSVEDRGREQYFGPGTRLTVT.